This TCR beta chain stems from a study of cytomegalovirus exposure and HLA in healthy donors. Study details: Genotyping of under 500 donors showed that 65% to 90% belonged to the Caucasian-associated ancestry cluster. The study, taken as a whole, reports: The authors assumed roughly uniform sequencing depth across donors for presence/absence analyses.

Regarding donors, all were healthy bone marrow donors. Only a few counts were recorded for this clone. Antigen specificity is unknown. Use of 60 Vbeta and 13 Jbeta primers characterized the PCR. Sequencing was performed with immunoSEQ multiplex PCR; in TCRdb, only in-frame clones are kept and a portion is missing. The profile shows about 100,000 clones, about 77% of them singletons. Trimming took off 4 bases at V and 5 bases at J, with 29 bases between the two ends. The CDR3 is made up of 19 amino acids. Per germline, CDR1 SGHDT and CDR2 YYEEEE. What was sequenced was PBMCs. V is TRBV5-6 and J is TRBJ2-3; D gene ambiguous. This sequence was found in a woman between 45 and 65 years old in good health and CMV-seropositive. The CDR3 DNA is TGTGCCAGCAGCGGCTGGCGGCCACGTCGGCTGGGTGAGGAAGATACGCAGTATTTT. Translating it yields CASSGWRPRRLGEEDTQYF.